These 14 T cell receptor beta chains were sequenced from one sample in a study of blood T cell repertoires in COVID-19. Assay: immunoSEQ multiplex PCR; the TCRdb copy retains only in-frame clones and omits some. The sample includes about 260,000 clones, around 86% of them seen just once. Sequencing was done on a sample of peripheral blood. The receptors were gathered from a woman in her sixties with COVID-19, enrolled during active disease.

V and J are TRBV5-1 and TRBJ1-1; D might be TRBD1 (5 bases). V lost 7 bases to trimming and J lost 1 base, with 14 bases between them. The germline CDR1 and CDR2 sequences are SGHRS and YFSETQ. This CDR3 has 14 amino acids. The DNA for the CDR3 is TGCGCCAGCGGGGCGAATGAGAGGAACACTGAAGCTTTCTTT. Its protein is CASGANERNTEAFF. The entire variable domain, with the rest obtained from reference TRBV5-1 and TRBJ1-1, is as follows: KAGVTQTPRYLIKTRGQQVTLSCSPISGHRSVSWYQQTPGQGLQFLFEYFSETQRNKGNFPGRFSGRQFSNSRSEMNVSTLELGDSALYLCASGANERNTEAFFGQGTRLTVV.

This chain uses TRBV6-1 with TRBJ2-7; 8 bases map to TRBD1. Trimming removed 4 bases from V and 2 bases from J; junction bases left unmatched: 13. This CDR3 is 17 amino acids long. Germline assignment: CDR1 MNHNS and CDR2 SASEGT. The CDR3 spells CASSVSTTRGRPYEQYF. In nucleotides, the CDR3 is TGTGCCAGCAGTGTATCAACGACCAGGGGGCGCCCCTACGAGCAGTACTTC.

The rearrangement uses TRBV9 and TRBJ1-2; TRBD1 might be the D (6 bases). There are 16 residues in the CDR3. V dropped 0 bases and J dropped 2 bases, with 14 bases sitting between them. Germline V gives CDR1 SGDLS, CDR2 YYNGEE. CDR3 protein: CASSVGGGGTNYGYTF. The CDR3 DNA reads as TGTGCCAGCAGCGTAGGAGGGGGGGGAACCAACTATGGCTACACCTTC. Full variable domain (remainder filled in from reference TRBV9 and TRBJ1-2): DSGVTQTPKHLITATGQRVTLRCSPRSGDLSVYWYQQSLDQGLQFLIQYYNGEERAKGNILERFSAQQFPDLHSELNLSSLELGDSALYFCASSVGGGGTNYGYTFGSGTRLTVV.

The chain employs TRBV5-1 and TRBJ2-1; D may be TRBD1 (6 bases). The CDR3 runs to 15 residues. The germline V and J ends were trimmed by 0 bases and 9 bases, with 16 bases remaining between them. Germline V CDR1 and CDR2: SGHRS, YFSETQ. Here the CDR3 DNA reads TGCGCCAGCAGCTTGGCACAGGGACGCGATGGTGAGCAGTTCTTC. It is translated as CASSLAQGRDGEQFF.

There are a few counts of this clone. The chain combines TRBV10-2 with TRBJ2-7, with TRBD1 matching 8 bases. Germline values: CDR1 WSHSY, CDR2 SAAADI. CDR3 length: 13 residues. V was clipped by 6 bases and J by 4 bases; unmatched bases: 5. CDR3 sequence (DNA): TGCGCCAGCAGAGAGACAGGGGAATACGAGCAGTACTTC. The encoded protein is CASRETGEYEQYF.

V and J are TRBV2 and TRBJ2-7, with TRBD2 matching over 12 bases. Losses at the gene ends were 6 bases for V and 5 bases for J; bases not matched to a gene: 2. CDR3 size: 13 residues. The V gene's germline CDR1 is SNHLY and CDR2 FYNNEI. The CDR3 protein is CASRRTSGNEQYF. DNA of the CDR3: TGTGCCAGCAGAAGGACTAGCGGGAACGAGCAGTACTTC.

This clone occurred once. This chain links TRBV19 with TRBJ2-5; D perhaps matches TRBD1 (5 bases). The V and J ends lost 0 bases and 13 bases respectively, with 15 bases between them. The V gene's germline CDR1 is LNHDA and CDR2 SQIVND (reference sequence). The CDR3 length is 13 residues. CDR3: CASSIDGPADRYF. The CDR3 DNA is TGTGCCAGTAGTATAGATGGGCCAGCCGACAGGTACTTC.

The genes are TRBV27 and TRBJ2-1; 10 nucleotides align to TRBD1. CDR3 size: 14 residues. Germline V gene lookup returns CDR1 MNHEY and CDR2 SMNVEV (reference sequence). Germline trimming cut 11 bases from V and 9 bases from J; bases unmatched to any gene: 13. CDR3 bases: TGTGCCGCAAGCAGGGACAGGGGATTGGGTGAGCAGTTCTTC. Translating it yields CAASRDRGLGEQFF.

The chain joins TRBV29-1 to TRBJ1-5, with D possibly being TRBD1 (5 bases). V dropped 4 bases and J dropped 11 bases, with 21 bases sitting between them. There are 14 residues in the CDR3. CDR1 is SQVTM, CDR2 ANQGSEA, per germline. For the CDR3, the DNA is TGCAGCGTTGGCTTCGGGGGAGGGAATGGAGCCCAGCATTTT. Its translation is CSVGFGGGNGAQHF.

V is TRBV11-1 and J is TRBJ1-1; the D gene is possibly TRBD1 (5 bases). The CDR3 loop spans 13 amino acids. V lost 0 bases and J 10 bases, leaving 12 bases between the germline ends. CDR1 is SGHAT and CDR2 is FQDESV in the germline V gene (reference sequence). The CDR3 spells CASSLARGGRAFF. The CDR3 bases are TGTGCCAGCAGCTTAGCGAGGGGAGGGAGAGCTTTCTTT.

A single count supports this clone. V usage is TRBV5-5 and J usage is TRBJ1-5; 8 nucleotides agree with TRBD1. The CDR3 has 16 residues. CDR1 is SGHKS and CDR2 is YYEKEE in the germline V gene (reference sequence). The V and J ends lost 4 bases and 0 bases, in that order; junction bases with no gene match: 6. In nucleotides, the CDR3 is TGTGCCAGCAGCCGGGGACAGGACCGTAGCAATCAGCCCCAGCATTTT. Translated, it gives CASSRGQDRSNQPQHF.

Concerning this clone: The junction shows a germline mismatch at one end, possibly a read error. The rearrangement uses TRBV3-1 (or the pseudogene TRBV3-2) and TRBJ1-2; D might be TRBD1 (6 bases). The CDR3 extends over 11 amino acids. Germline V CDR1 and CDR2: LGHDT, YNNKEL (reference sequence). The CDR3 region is CASSQSGHASF. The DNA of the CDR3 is TGTGCCAGCAGCCAATCGGGACACGCTAGCTTC.

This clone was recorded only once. The CDR3 is CAWKLYSGNTIYF. For the CDR3, the DNA is TGTGCCTGGAAACTATACTCTGGAAACACCATATATTTT. The chain couples TRBV30 to TRBJ1-3; D is unresolved. The V end lost 4 bases, the J end lost 0 bases, and 7 bases lay between the germline ends. The CDR3 runs to 13 residues. Germline-derived CDR1 and CDR2 are GTSNPN and SVGIG (reference sequence).

The CDR3: CSVTTGKSVYEQYF. CDR3 in DNA: TGCAGCGTAACAACAGGGAAGTCAGTCTACGAGCAGTACTTC. The chain has TRBV29-1 and TRBJ2-7; possibly TRBD1 for D (6 bases). This CDR3 is built from 14 residues. Germline CDR1 reads SQVTM; CDR2 reads ANQGSEA. The V end lost 6 bases, the J end lost 3 bases, and 18 bases lay between the germline ends.